This TCR beta chain was documented in a study of T cell repertoires in cytomegalovirus infection. Many counts were recorded for this clonotype. Its target is unknown. Germline V gene data show CDR1 as SGHVS and CDR2 as FNYEAQ. Between the trimmed V and J ends, which lost 5 bases and 3 bases, there was a span of 14 bases. This CDR3 comprises 16 residues. Each CDR3 protein gets one entry after TCRdb re-called the reads with MiXCR. Of 750,000 to 900,000 distinct CDR3 sequences listed, 25% to 35% were seen once; the top ten hold roughly 14%. This sequence joins TRBV7-6 and TRBJ2-6; D not resolved. Source: cultured CD8+ T cells from PBMCs, taken from culture after CMV antigen stimulation. The TCR was taken from a human donor in good health (CMV status not recorded). Some clones in this sample may be carry-over from other donors' samples. DNA of the CDR3: TGTGCCAGCAGCGCTACTGGGGTAGATGGGGCCAACGTCCTGACTTTC. The encoded protein is CASSATGVDGANVLTF. The full variable domain, rest sourced from reference TRBV7-6 and TRBJ2-6, is GAGVSQSPRYKVTKRGQDVALRCDPISGHVSLYWYRQALGQGPEFLTYFNYEAQQDKSGLPNDRFSAERPEGSISTLTIQRTEQRDSAMYRCASSATGVDGANVLTFGAGSRLTVL.